The clone carrying this T cell receptor (beta chain) has at least ten counts. Its cognate antigen is unknown. Naive CD8 T cells, phenotype CD8+CD4-CCR7+CD45RA+, were sorted. Germline V gives CDR1 SGDLS, CDR2 YYNGEE. With 2 bases removed from V and 6 bases from J, the gap between germline ends came to 8 bases. The CDR3 is 12 amino acids. This specimen comes from a study of molecular identifiers for immune sequencing clone quantification. TCRdb re-derived calls from the PCR reads in MiXCR, one entry per CDR3 protein. The profile shows about 510,000 distinct CDR3 sequences, 25% of them singletons. The study's findings and limits: Jurkat TCR RNA spiked in from one cell (amid some 1 million naive cells) was reportedly detectable.

V and J are TRBV9 and TRBJ1-1; a possible D gene is TRBD1 (5 bases). The sequenced sample consisted of naive CD8+ T cells from blood, with Jurkat cell RNA spiked in. Subset in this sample: FACS-sorted CD8+CD4-CCR7+CD45RA+ naive T cells. The TCR comes from a human donor in good health. Some libraries in this study had Jurkat cell RNA spiked in. The CDR3 protein is CASSVVGAEAFF. The CDR3 DNA reads TGTGCCAGCAGCGTGGTAGGGGCTGAAGCTTTCTTT.